The T cell receptor (beta chain) under discussion was sequenced for a study of cytomegalovirus exposure and HLA in healthy donors. Study results and limitations: Cytomegalovirus-associated TCR beta chains were listed, numbering roughly 150. In vitro assays verified that a few CMV-associated chains recognized CMV antigens specifically.

The CDR3 is made up of 12 amino acids. J lost 5 bases, V lost 4 bases, and 4 bases had no gene match. The germline V gene encodes CDR1 SQVTM and CDR2 ANQGSEA. Concerning this clone itself: Its specificity is unknown.

The repertoire was sequenced with immunoSEQ multiplex PCR; TCRdb's copy has only in-frame clones and lacks some. This sample has about 66,000 clones, with approximately 97% found just once. V and J are TRBV29-1 and TRBJ2-5, with 7 bases identical to TRBD1. The receptor was isolated from a woman aged 18-29 years in good health and CMV-seropositive. Input material: PBMCs. The CDR3 region is CSVVLQGETQYF. DNA of the CDR3: TGCAGCGTTGTGTTACAGGGGGAGACCCAGTACTTC.